Shown below are 28 T cell receptor beta chains from a single sample sequenced in a study of response to subunit inactivated influenza vaccine. MiXCR was run by TCRdb on the RT-PCR reads, yielding one entry per CDR3 protein. The sample contains hundreds of thousands of distinct CDR3 sequences, about 25% of which appear only once. The sequencing here drew on CD4+ T cells sorted from PBMCs, taken about 5 days after vaccination. Receptors were obtained from a man aged 45-65 years who received an inactivated influenza vaccine.

V gene TRBV6-1 combines with J gene TRBJ1-5; perhaps TRBD1 as D (6 bases). The ends were cut back, 5 bases at V and 7 bases at J, with 12 bases in the middle. Germline V gene sequence: CDR1 MNHNS, CDR2 SASEGT. CDR3 length equals 13 residues. In nucleotides, the CDR3 is TGTGCCAGCAGTACAGGGTTGGGGCAGCCCCAGCATTTT. It encodes CASSTGLGQPQHF.

The rearrangement joins TRBV12-3 or TRBV12-4 to TRBJ2-1, with no clear D. This CDR3 is built from 14 residues. Deletions cut 3 bases from V and 0 bases from J, with 6 bases between. CDR3 coding DNA: TGTGCCAGCAGTTTCGGTTTCTCCTACAATGAGCAGTTCTTC. Amino acid sequence: CASSFGFSYNEQFF.

This chain joins TRBV7-2 and TRBJ2-3; 11 bases fit TRBD2. V dropped 4 bases and J dropped 5; count of bases not matched to a gene: 11. This CDR3 region has 17 residues. Germline V lookup: CDR1 SGHTA, CDR2 FQGNSA. Here the CDR3 reads CASSSVAGGPRIDTQYF. In DNA form, the CDR3 reads TGTGCCAGCAGCTCGGTAGCGGGGGGGCCTAGGATAGATACGCAGTATTTT.

This clonotype came up a few times. The J gene is TRBJ1-1, the V gene TRBV12-3 or TRBV12-4, with 8 bases matching TRBD1. The CDR3 extends over 12 amino acids. V shed 6 bases and J 6 bases; nucleotides not matched to a gene: 3. In DNA form, the CDR3 reads TGTGCCAGCAGAGACAGGGGATCTGAAGCTTTCTTT. Translated: CASRDRGSEAFF.

At least ten counts were recorded for this clonotype. CDR3 DNA sequence: TGTGCCAGCAGTTTAGGTGGGCCGGCGGTATCAACCGGGGAGCTGTTTTTT. Amino acid sequence: CASSLGGPAVSTGELFF. J is TRBJ2-2 and V is TRBV12-3 or TRBV12-4, with D unclear. V lost 1 base and J 5 bases, leaving 17 bases between the germline ends. CDR3 length: 17 amino acids.

The chain links TRBV24-1 to TRBJ2-1; D is perhaps TRBD1 (6 bases). The CDR3 spans 16 residues. The germline V gene encodes CDR1 KGHDR and CDR2 SFDVKD. The germline V and J ends were trimmed by 4 bases and 1 base, with 13 bases remaining between them. CDR3 protein: CATSDPTGPSYNEQFF. As DNA, the CDR3 is TGTGCCACCAGTGACCCGACAGGCCCTTCCTACAATGAGCAGTTCTTC.

The chain uses TRBV27 and TRBJ2-7; no clear D. V dropped 0 bases and J dropped 3 bases, with 12 bases sitting between them. There are 15 residues in the CDR3. Germline V gives CDR1 MNHEY, CDR2 SMNVEV (reference sequence). CDR3 region: CASSLSRATLYEQYF. The CDR3 coding sequence is TGTGCCAGCAGTTTATCTCGCGCTACCCTCTACGAGCAGTACTTC.

This clonotype has only a few counts. J is TRBJ2-3 and V is TRBV5-1; TRBD1 agrees at 9 bases. CDR1 is SGHRS and CDR2 is YFSETQ in the germline V gene. CDR3 length: 17 amino acids. V lost 4 bases to trimming and J lost 0 bases; unmatched junction nucleotides: 9. The CDR3 loop reads CASSVLGQGKSTDTQYF. In nucleotides, the CDR3 is TGCGCCAGCAGCGTTCTCGGACAGGGGAAAAGCACAGATACGCAGTATTTT.

In this sample, this clonotype turned up a few times. As DNA, the CDR3 is TGTGCCAGCAGGCTAACAGGGGGATACGAGCAGTACTTC. It translates to CASRLTGGYEQYF. The chain recombines TRBV14 with TRBJ2-7; TRBD1 agrees at 8 bases. Germline V lookup: CDR1 SGHDN, CDR2 FVKESK. After removal of 6 bases from V and 4 bases from J, the junction contained 5 bases not matched to a gene. This CDR3 is 13 amino acids long.

This clonotype turned up a few times. Sequence at one end of the junction differs from germline and may be a read error. The CDR3 DNA follows: TGCAGTGCTAGTCCCGAGACAGGGGGCATAGGCGATGAGGAGTTCTTC. Its protein product is CSASPETGGIGDEEFF. This chain links TRBV20-1 with TRBJ2-1, with 10 nucleotides matching TRBD1. Germline lookup yields CDR1 DFQATT and CDR2 SNEGSKA (reference sequence). The CDR3 consists of 16 residues.

The chain has TRBV6-2 or TRBV6-3 and TRBJ1-1, with a tentative D call TRBD1 (5 bases). Germline CDR1 and CDR2: MNHEY and SVGEGT. Trimming shortened V by 5 bases and J by 2 bases, and 18 bases separated the two germline ends. The CDR3 has 16 residues. The CDR3 spells CASSGTRDRGNTEAFF. DNA for the CDR3: TGTGCCAGCAGTGGGACTCGGGACCGCGGTAACACTGAAGCTTTCTTT.

This clonotype was detected a few times. This sequence joins TRBV20-1 and TRBJ2-5, with TRBD1 matching over 7 bases. CDR1 and CDR2 from the germline V gene are DFQATT and SNEGSKA (reference sequence). The ends lost 1 base at V and 1 base at J; junction bases unmatched: 6. The CDR3 extends over 15 amino acids. The CDR3 DNA is TGCAGTGCTAGAGCCGTGGGACAGATCCAAGAGACCCAGTACTTC. This gives the protein CSARAVGQIQETQYF.

The chain recombines TRBV20-1 with TRBJ2-7; TRBD2 matches 10 bases. The J segment lost 5 bases and the V segment lost 4 bases, leaving 8 bases of the junction unmatched. Germline V gives CDR1 DFQATT, CDR2 SNEGSKA (reference sequence). The CDR3 runs to 14 residues. DNA of the CDR3: TGCAGTGCTACAATAGGACTAGCGGAAAACGAGCAGTACTTC. Protein sequence: CSATIGLAENEQYF.

This clonotype was counted at least ten times. The gene calls are TRBV7-2 and TRBJ2-2; D remains ambiguous. The V gene's germline CDR1 is SGHTA and CDR2 FQGNSA. CDR3 length: 14 amino acids. V lost 6 bases and J lost 4, with 12 bases in between. Written as DNA, the CDR3 is TGTGCCAGCAGTCCCCAGGCAGGCACCGGGGAGCTGTTTTTT. This encodes CASSPQAGTGELFF. Looking up the rest from reference TRBV7-2 and TRBJ2-2 gives the full variable domain: GAGVSQSPSNKVTEKGKDVELRCDPISGHTALYWYRQSLGQGLEFLIYFQGNSAPDKSGLPSDRFSAERTGGSVSTLTIQRTQQEDSAVYLCASSPQAGTGELFFGEGSRLTVL.

This clonotype turned up a few times. The chain has TRBV4-3 and TRBJ1-6; no clear D gene. The V and J ends lost 0 bases and 12 bases respectively, with 9 bases between them. There are 13 residues in the CDR3. In germline, CDR1 is LGHNA, CDR2 YSLEER. The CDR3 is CASSQDTVLPLHF. CDR3 sequence (DNA): TGCGCCAGCAGCCAAGATACCGTATTACCCCTCCACTTT.

The chain joins TRBV20-1 to TRBJ2-5; a possible D gene is TRBD2 (7 bases). Germline V gene lookup returns CDR1 DFQATT and CDR2 SNEGSKA (reference sequence). V was cut by 0 bases and J by 5 bases, with 16 bases left in between. CDR3 length: 15 residues. CDR3 bases: TGCAGTGCTAGAGATCTGCAGGGGAGGGGGGAGACCCAGTACTTC. Its protein product is CSARDLQGRGETQYF.

The CDR3 DNA is TGTGCCAGCAGTGAAAAGAGAGTCCCCCTCCACTTT. It is translated as CASSEKRVPLHF. V usage is TRBV2 and J usage is TRBJ1-6, with D unresolved. CDR3 size: 12 residues. Germline V gene sequence: CDR1 SNHLY, CDR2 FYNNEI. Trimming shortened V by 2 bases and J by 13 bases, and 9 bases separated the two germline ends. The full variable domain, rest sourced from reference TRBV2 and TRBJ1-6, is EPEVTQTPSHQVTQMGQEVILRCVPISNHLYFYWYRQILGQKVEFLVSFYNNEISEKSEIFDDQFSVERPDGSNFTLKIRSTKLEDSAMYFCASSEKRVPLHFGNGTRLTVT.

V is TRBV7-2 and J is TRBJ1-5; the D is unclear. V lost 8 bases and J lost 7, with 15 bases in between. This CDR3 has 13 amino acids. The V gene's germline CDR1 is SGHTA and CDR2 FQGNSA. The chain's CDR3 is CASREGLSQPQHF. The DNA for the CDR3 is TGTGCCAGCCGGGAGGGTCTATCGCAGCCCCAGCATTTT.

This clonotype was counted many times. The chain combines TRBV20-1 with TRBJ2-5; D is unclear. Between the trimmed V and J ends, which lost 1 base and 3 bases, there was a span of 6 bases. Germline values: CDR1 DFQATT, CDR2 SNEGSKA (reference sequence). The length of the CDR3 is 12 residues. The DNA for the CDR3 is TGCAGTGCTAGAGGGAGTGAAGAGACCCAGTACTTC. Amino acid sequence: CSARGSEETQYF.

The chain employs TRBV3-1 and TRBJ1-4, with no clear D. Germline V gene lookup returns CDR1 LGHDT and CDR2 YNNKEL (reference sequence). The CDR3 extends over 12 amino acids. Trimming stripped 3 bases from V and 11 bases from J, with 10 bases between. The CDR3 loop reads CASSQSTPKLFF. DNA for the CDR3: TGTGCCAGCAGCCAGAGTACCCCGAAACTGTTTTTT. The full variable domain, its missing parts supplied by reference TRBV3-1 and TRBJ1-4, is DTAVSQTPKYLVTQMGNDKSIKCEQNLGHDTMYWYKQDSKKFLKIMFSYNNKELIINETVPNRFSPKSPDKAHLNLHINSLELGDSAVYFCASSQSTPKLFFGSGTQLSVL.

This CDR3 reads CASNPGLAGGETQYF. The CDR3 bases are TGTGCCAGCAACCCGGGACTAGCGGGAGGTGAGACCCAGTACTTC. This chain uses TRBV3-1 with TRBJ2-5; TRBD2 matches at 15 bases. J was trimmed by 5 bases and V by 7 bases; bases with no gene match: 5. CDR1 is LGHDT, CDR2 YNNKEL, per germline (reference sequence). There are 15 residues in the CDR3.

V usage is TRBV19 and J usage is TRBJ2-2; 8 bases agree with TRBD2. The V segment lost 6 bases and the J segment 6 bases; nucleotides outside the gene matches: 6. The CDR3 runs 14 residues. Germline CDR1 reads LNHDA; CDR2 reads SQIVND (reference sequence). The CDR3 nucleotides read TGTGCCAGTAGCCCACTAGCGGTAGCCGGGGAGCTGTTTTTT. This gives the protein CASSPLAVAGELFF.

This clonotype was found a few times. The CDR3 nucleotides are TGTGCCAGCAGTTACGTTTTTCAAGAGACCCAGTACTTC. This translates into CASSYVFQETQYF. The rearrangement uses TRBV6-5 and TRBJ2-5; no definite D call. The CDR3 loop spans 13 amino acids. Germline V gives CDR1 MNHEY, CDR2 SVGAGI. V was trimmed by 2 bases and J by 2 bases, leaving 6 bases between them.

V usage is TRBV10-3 and J usage is TRBJ1-6; the D gene is possibly TRBD1 (6 bases). There are 12 residues in the CDR3. V was clipped by 7 bases and J by 7 bases, with 8 bases between them. Germline values: CDR1 ENHRY, CDR2 SYGVKD. In DNA, the CDR3 is TGTGCCATCAATACAGGGAATTCACCCCTCCACTTT. Amino acids: CAINTGNSPLHF.

This sequence joins TRBV14 and TRBJ2-4; D uncertain. The V gene's germline CDR1 is SGHDN and CDR2 FVKESK. V was pared by 4 bases and J by 2 bases, with 9 bases between. There are 14 residues in the CDR3. The CDR3 sequence: CASSPPVPKNIQYF. The CDR3, as DNA: TGTGCCAGCAGCCCACCGGTACCCAAAAACATTCAGTACTTC.

V usage is TRBV20-1 and J usage is TRBJ1-2; no definite D call. The V gene lost 2 bases and the J gene lost 8 bases, with 9 bases spanning the gap. The CDR3 consists of 11 residues. Looked up from germline, CDR1 is DFQATT and CDR2 is SNEGSKA (reference sequence). CDR3 DNA sequence: TGCAGTGCTAGATTCCAGGCAGGCTACACCTTC. This codes for CSARFQAGYTF.

The rearrangement links TRBV24-1 to TRBJ2-3, with unresolved D. Germline V CDR1 and CDR2: KGHDR, SFDVKD. The CDR3 is 14 residues long. Trimming pared 5 bases from V and 0 bases from J, leaving 8 bases between. CDR3 sequence (DNA): TGTGCCACCAGTGGGTGGAGCAGCACAGATACGCAGTATTTT. Residues: CATSGWSSTDTQYF.

V gene TRBV24-1 combines with J gene TRBJ2-1; weak D call: TRBD1 (5 bases). The CDR3 totals 14 residues. Germline V CDR1 and CDR2: KGHDR, SFDVKD. V shed 7 bases and J shed 5 bases, with 14 bases lying between them. The CDR3 nucleotides are TGTGCCACCAGCGACAGCAGGTTAAACAATGAGCAGTTCTTC. Translation: CATSDSRLNNEQFF.